This entry concerns a single TCR beta chain. Scientists amplified the TCR beta CDR3 regions from RNA transcripts. HTBI primers were employed in first-round RT-PCR, then a second-round multiplex PCR followed. TCRdb fed the multiplex PCR reads into MiXCR, producing one record per CDR3 protein. This sample carries some 410,000 distinct CDR3 sequences, more than 20% of them seen once, and the ten largest clones take roughly 3%. The term stable hyperthyroidism indicated an absence of ophthalmopathy within 18 months of follow-up. Trimming removed 6 bases from V and 2 bases from J, with 13 bases in between. Germline CDR1 MNHNS, CDR2 SASEGT. The CDR3 runs to 14 residues. This record comes from a study of Graves' ophthalmopathy and Graves' hyperthyroidism.

This TCR came from a woman in her late teens or twenties with stable Graves' hyperthyroidism. Sequenced: peripheral blood. The rearrangement links TRBV6-1 to TRBJ2-5, with D possibly being TRBD1 (6 bases). The CDR3 protein is CASRTGQGQETQYF. The CDR3 nucleotides read TGTGCCAGCAGGACGGGACAAGGGCAAGAGACCCAGTACTTC.